This TCR beta chain was identified in a study of radiation and T cells in renal cell carcinoma. Study results and caveats: Baseline intratumoral clonotype presence is unknown without pretreatment biopsies.

A note on this clone: Its antigen is unidentified.

Specified time point: blood 4 weeks post-SBRT, at nephrectomy. Regarding treatment: 15 Gy SBRT to primary tumor, nephrectomy 4 weeks later. After SBRT, blood was collected at 2 and 4 weeks, plus baseline. The assay was immunoSEQ multiplex PCR, and TCRdb's table has in-frame clones only and misses some. The sample has around 81,000 clones; about 82% are singletons. CDR3 length: 14 residues. Per the germline V gene, CDR1 is GTSNPN and CDR2 is SVGIG (reference sequence). Trimming shortened V by 4 bases and J by 0 bases, and 12 bases separated the two germline ends. Source: blood, taken from a patient whose treatment included radiotherapy and nephrectomy. This rearrangement joins TRBV30 to TRBJ1-1, with unresolved D. The sequence came from a man in his fifties with renal cell carcinoma. The CDR3 is CAWTRILVNTEAFF. The DNA for the CDR3 is TGTGCCTGGACTAGGATTTTGGTGAACACTGAAGCTTTCTTT.